These 7 T cell receptor beta chains originate from one sample sequenced in a study of blood T cell repertoires in COVID-19 (dated by TCRdb to 2020 to 2022). Library prep was done by the immunoSEQ multiplex PCR assay. Drawn from immuneACCESS, this table holds only the in-frame rearrangements with V and J called that TCRdb kept. Clones are partly lost; checked studies trace under half to an unresolved V gene and leave the rest unexplained. Here the sample has 330,000 or so clones; about nine tenths occur a single time. Under 5% of the sample lies in the top ten. Sample: peripheral blood. The receptors were gathered from a woman aged 60-75 years with COVID-19, enrolled during active disease.

This clone is a singleton in its sample. This rearrangement joins TRBV5-8 to TRBJ2-3; TRBD1 aligns across 10 bases. CDR3 length: 15 amino acids. The V and J ends lost 4 bases and 4 bases, in that order; junction bases with no gene match: 6. Germline V CDR1 and CDR2: SGHTS, YDEGEE. The CDR3 region has the DNA TGTGCCAGCAGCCCGGGACAGGGGATACCAGATACGCAGTATTTT. Protein: CASSPGQGIPDTQYF.

This clone turned up a few times. J is TRBJ1-1 and V is TRBV2; the D is unclear. Trimming cost V 8 bases and J 1 base, with 8 bases left between them. The CDR3 runs to 12 residues. The germline gives CDR1 SNHLY, CDR2 FYNNEI. The CDR3 DNA reads TGTGCCAGCGAGAGCCGGAACACTGAAGCTTTCTTT. Its translation is CASESRNTEAFF.

The V call is TRBV7-9, the J call TRBJ2-6; maybe TRBD1 (6 bases). V lost 3 bases and J 1 base, leaving 10 bases between the germline ends. This CDR3 is built from 16 residues. Per germline, CDR1 SEHNR and CDR2 FQNEAQ (reference sequence). The CDR3 DNA follows: TGTGCCAGCAGCTTCGGGACACCGTCTGGGGCCAACGTCCTGACTTTC. Translation gives CASSFGTPSGANVLTF.

With respect to this clone: This sample includes further DNA sequences coding for the same CDR3. The chain recombines TRBV5-1 with TRBJ1-3; unclear D gene. The CDR3 is 14 amino acids. Trimming took 4 bases from V and 0 from J, leaving 8 bases between them. Germline V CDR1 and CDR2: SGHRS, YFSETQ. As DNA, the CDR3 is TGCGCCAGCAGCGCGGGATCCTCTGGAAACACCATATATTTT. It specifies CASSAGSSGNTIYF.

V is TRBV7-2 and J is TRBJ2-1, with TRBD1 as a possible D gene (6 bases). Germline V gene lookup returns CDR1 SGHTA and CDR2 FQGNSA. CDR3 length: 15 residues. The V end lost 5 bases, the J end lost 0 bases, and 11 bases lay between the germline ends. The CDR3 bases are TGTGCCAGCAGCAGGGACACGAGCTCCTACAATGAGCAGTTCTTC. It specifies CASSRDTSSYNEQFF.

As concerns this clone: The sample holds other DNA sequences that translate to the same CDR3. This CDR3 is CASSVTGLNTEAFF. The CDR3, as DNA: TGCGCCAGCAGCGTGACAGGGTTGAACACTGAAGCTTTCTTT. V usage is TRBV5-1 and J usage is TRBJ1-1, with 7 bases that match TRBD1. The CDR3 loop spans 14 amino acids. V gave up 4 bases and J gave up 0 bases; unmatched junction bases: 3. CDR1 and CDR2 (germline): SGHRS, YFSETQ.

The chain recombines TRBV3-1 (or the pseudogene TRBV3-2) with TRBJ2-3, with TRBD2 matching 8 bases. Germline assignment: CDR1 LGHDT and CDR2 YNNKEL (reference sequence). CDR3 length: 14 amino acids. Losses at the gene ends were 4 bases for V and 1 base for J; bases not matched to a gene: 1. The CDR3 sequence: CASSRAGGTDTQYF. CDR3 sequence (DNA): TGTGCCAGCAGCCGAGCGGGGGGCACAGATACGCAGTATTTT.